This T cell receptor (beta chain) was profiled in a study of blood T cell repertoires in COVID-19. Sequencing used immunoSEQ multiplex PCR; TCRdb keeps in-frame clones, though not all of them. The sample lists 250,000 to 300,000 clones; about nine tenths were seen once. CDR3 length: 14 amino acids. Germline V CDR1 and CDR2: MNHEY, SVGAGI. Trimming removed 6 bases at V and 6 bases at J, with 15 bases between. Sequencing input: PBMCs or T cells enriched from blood (not recorded which). The chain combines TRBV6-5 with TRBJ2-1; D not certain. This TCR came from a human donor in a cohort exposed to, infected with or recovered from COVID-19 (not recorded which). The donor label of this sample is uncertain. CDR3 coding DNA: TGTGCCAGCAGGGGTGAGGCCCTATCCAATGAGCAGTTCTTC. Translation: CASRGEALSNEQFF.